This entry features one TCR beta chain sequence. The data stem from a study of blood T cell repertoires in COVID-19. Study-wide context: Sites in the United States, Italy and Spain provided acute and convalescent COVID-19 samples.

In the study's own analysis: Reference gene primer amplification gave estimated nucleated cell counts. The method was immunoSEQ multiplex PCR; TCRdb's version includes in-frame clones alone and lacks a portion of them. V and J calls and clone size are copied from that table; D and trimming were computed from the DNA. The data hold around 200,000 clones, with 70% to 90% observed a single time. V was cut by 1 base and J by 4 bases, with 14 bases left in between. The CDR3 loop spans 15 amino acids. Germline V gives CDR1 SGHRS, CDR2 YFSETQ. The clonotype comes from a woman aged 55-70 years with COVID-19, enrolled during active disease. The specimen sequenced was peripheral blood. The V call is TRBV5-1, the J call TRBJ1-2; TRBD1 is a possible D gene (5 bases). The CDR3 reads CASSLSGRGTYGYTF. The CDR3 DNA is TGCGCCAGCAGCTTGAGTGGTCGGGGGACCTATGGCTACACCTTC.